The clone carrying this T cell receptor beta chain was seen more than once but under ten times. Its antigen is still unknown. This specimen comes from a study of cytotoxic CD8 clonotypes in ibrutinib-treated CLL. Study information: Outcomes included around 24 partial and 2 complete responses; after median roughly 70 months, approximately 15 stayed remitted and roughly 12 progressed.

The CDR3 sequence is 10 residues long. V shed 5 bases and J shed 10 bases, with 6 bases lying between them. The germline CDR1 and CDR2 sequences are MDHEN and SYDVKM. Overall study findings and caveats: Sampling times (in sustained-remission versus progressing patients) were not the same.

Genomic DNA in a quantity of roughly 2.2 micrograms was derived from cryopreserved PBMCs for TCR beta libraries. The method was immunoSEQ multiplex PCR; TCRdb's version includes in-frame clones alone and lacks a portion of them. This sample has 150,000 to 200,000 clones, with around 70% found just once. The sequence was obtained from a human donor with chronic lymphocytic leukemia. Specimen: PBMCs, collected after 24 months of ibrutinib treatment. The chain employs TRBV28 and TRBJ2-1; no clear D. The CDR3 DNA sequence: TGTGCCAGCAGTCGCGTAGAGCAGTTCTTC. Amino acids: CASSRVEQFF. Full variable domain (rest looked up from reference TRBV28 and TRBJ2-1): DVKVTQSSRYLVKRTGEKVFLECVQDMDHENMFWYRQDPGLGLRLIYFSYDVKMKEKGDIPEGYSVSREKKERFSLILESASTNQTSMYLCASSRVEQFFGPGTRLTVL.